Shown below are 5 T cell receptor beta chains from a single sample sequenced in a study of shared clonotypes between healthy human individuals. Profiling relied on immunoSEQ multiplex PCR, and the TCRdb table lists in-frame clones only, not all of them. The repertoire holds 1,400,000 or so clones, with approximately 98.5% as singletons. Sequenced material: naive CD4+ T cells sorted from blood. Indicated subset: CD45RA+ positively selected. These TCRs come from a man aged 25 to 45 in good health.

V gene TRBV2 combines with J gene TRBJ2-7; D gene uncertain. The length of the CDR3 is 13 residues. Germline-derived CDR1 and CDR2 are SNHLY and FYNNEI. Trimming shortened V by 6 bases and J by 3 bases, and 12 bases separated the two germline ends. The chain's CDR3 is CASRADYGYEQYF. The CDR3 nucleotides read TGTGCCAGCAGGGCGGATTACGGCTACGAGCAGTACTTC.

This rearrangement joins TRBV6-5 to TRBJ2-7; TRBD1 aligns across 7 bases. The CDR3 contains 13 residues. CDR1 and CDR2 from the germline V gene are MNHEY and SVGAGI. The junction had 2 bases not matched to a gene; V was cut back by 2 bases and J by 4 bases. This chain's CDR3 is CASSYGDRYEQYF. The CDR3 DNA sequence: TGTGCCAGCAGTTACGGGGACAGATACGAGCAGTACTTC.

V gene TRBV28 combines with J gene TRBJ1-4; D unclear. This CDR3 spans 10 amino acids. Deletions cut 6 bases from V and 7 bases from J, with 3 bases between. Per germline, CDR1 MDHEN and CDR2 SYDVKM. Here the CDR3 DNA reads TGTGCCAGCAGCCGTGAAAAACTGTTTTTT. This sequence encodes CASSREKLFF. The whole variable domain, filled in from reference TRBV28 and TRBJ1-4, reads DVKVTQSSRYLVKRTGEKVFLECVQDMDHENMFWYRQDPGLGLRLIYFSYDVKMKEKGDIPEGYSVSREKKERFSLILESASTNQTSMYLCASSREKLFFGSGTQLSVL.

In the case of this clone: Other DNA sequences of this sample code for an identical CDR3. V is TRBV5-1 and J is TRBJ2-7; 7 positions match TRBD2. The ends lost 0 bases at V and 3 bases at J; junction bases unmatched: 3. Germline lookup yields CDR1 SGHRS and CDR2 YFSETQ. The CDR3 covers 14 residues. CDR3 nucleotides: TGCGCCAGCAGCTTGGCTGGGGGGGACTACGAGCAGTACTTC. Amino acid sequence: CASSLAGGDYEQYF.

V and J are TRBV19 and TRBJ2-7; D call uncertain. Germline CDR1 reads LNHDA; CDR2 reads SQIVND (reference sequence). The ends were cut back, 5 bases at V and 0 bases at J, with 11 bases in the middle. The CDR3 covers 14 residues. The CDR3: CASSFSVPSYEQYF. CDR3 nucleotides: TGTGCCAGTAGTTTCTCAGTTCCCTCCTACGAGCAGTACTTC.